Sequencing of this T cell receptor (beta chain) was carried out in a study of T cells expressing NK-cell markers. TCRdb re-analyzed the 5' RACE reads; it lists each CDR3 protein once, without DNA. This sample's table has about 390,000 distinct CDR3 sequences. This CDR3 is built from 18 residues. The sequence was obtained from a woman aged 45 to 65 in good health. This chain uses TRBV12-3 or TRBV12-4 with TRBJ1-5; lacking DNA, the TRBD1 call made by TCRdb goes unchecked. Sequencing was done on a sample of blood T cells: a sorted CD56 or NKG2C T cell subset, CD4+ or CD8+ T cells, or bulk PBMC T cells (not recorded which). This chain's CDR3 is CASSPQMGQYYSNQPQHF.